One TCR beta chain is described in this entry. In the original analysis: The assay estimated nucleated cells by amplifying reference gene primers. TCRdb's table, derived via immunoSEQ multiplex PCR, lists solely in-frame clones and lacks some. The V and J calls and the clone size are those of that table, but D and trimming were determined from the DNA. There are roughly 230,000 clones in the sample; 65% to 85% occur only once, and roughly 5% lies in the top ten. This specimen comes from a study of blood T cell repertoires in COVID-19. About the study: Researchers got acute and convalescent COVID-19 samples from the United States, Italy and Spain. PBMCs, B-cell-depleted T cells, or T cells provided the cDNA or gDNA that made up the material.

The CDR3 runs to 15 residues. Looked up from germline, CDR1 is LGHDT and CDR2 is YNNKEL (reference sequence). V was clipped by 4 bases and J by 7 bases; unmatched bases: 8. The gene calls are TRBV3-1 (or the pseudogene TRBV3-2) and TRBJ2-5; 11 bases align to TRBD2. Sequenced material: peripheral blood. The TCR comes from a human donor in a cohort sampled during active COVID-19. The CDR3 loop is CASSLSGGALGTQYF. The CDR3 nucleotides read TGTGCCAGCAGCCTTAGCGGGGGGGCCCTTGGGACCCAGTACTTC.